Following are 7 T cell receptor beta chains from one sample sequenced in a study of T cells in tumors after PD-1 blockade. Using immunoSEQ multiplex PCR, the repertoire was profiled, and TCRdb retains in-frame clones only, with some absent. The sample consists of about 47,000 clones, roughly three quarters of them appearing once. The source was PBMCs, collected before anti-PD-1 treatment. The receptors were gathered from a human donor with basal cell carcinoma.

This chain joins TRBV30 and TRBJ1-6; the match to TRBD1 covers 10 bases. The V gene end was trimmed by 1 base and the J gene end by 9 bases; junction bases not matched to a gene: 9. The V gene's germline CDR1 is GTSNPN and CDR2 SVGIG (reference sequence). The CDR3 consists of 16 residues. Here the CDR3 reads CAWSDPRQGATSPLHF. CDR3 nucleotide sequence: TGTGCCTGGAGTGACCCCAGACAGGGGGCTACTTCACCCCTCCACTTT.

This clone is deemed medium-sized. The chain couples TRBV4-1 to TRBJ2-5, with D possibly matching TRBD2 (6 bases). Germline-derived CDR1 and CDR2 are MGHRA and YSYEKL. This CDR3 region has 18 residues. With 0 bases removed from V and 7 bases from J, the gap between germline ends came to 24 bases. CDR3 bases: TGCGCCAGCAGCCAAGAAAGGACCGGGAGCCCCTCCTCAGGGACCCAGTACTTC. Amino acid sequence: CASSQERTGSPSSGTQYF.

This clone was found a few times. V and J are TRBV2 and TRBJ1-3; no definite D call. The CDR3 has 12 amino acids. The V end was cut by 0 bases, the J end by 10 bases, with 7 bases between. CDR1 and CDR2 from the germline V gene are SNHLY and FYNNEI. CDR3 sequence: CASSEALQTIYF. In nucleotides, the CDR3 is TGTGCCAGCAGTGAAGCGCTCCAGACCATATATTTT.

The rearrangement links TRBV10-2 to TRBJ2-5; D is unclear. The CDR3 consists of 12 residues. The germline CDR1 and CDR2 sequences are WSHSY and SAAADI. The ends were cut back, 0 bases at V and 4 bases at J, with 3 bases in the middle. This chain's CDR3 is CASSESGETQYF. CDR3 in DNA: TGCGCCAGCAGTGAGTCTGGAGAGACCCAGTACTTC.

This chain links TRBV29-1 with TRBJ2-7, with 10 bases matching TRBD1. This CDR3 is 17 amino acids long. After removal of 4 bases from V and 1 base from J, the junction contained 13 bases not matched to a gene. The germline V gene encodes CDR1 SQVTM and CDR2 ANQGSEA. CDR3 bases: TGCAGCGTTGTCCTCGCTAGGGGGGACAGGGGATCCTACGAGCAGTACTTC. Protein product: CSVVLARGDRGSYEQYF.

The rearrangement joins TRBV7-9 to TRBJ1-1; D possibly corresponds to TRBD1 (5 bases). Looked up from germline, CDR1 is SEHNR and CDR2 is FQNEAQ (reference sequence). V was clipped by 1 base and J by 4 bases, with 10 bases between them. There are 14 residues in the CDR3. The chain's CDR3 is CASSLGTSATEAFF. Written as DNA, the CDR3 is TGTGCCAGCAGCTTAGGGACATCGGCCACTGAAGCTTTCTTT.

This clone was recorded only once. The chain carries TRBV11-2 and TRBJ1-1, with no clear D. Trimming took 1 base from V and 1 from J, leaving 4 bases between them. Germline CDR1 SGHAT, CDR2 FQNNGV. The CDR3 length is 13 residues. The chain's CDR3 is CASSLVRNTEAFF. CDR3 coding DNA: TGTGCCAGCAGCTTAGTTAGGAACACTGAAGCTTTCTTT.